The sequence of this TCR beta chain was determined in a study of CD8+ T cells in alopecia areata. It was cDNA, reverse transcribed from extracted RNA, that served as the sequencing template. The repertoire was sequenced with immunoSEQ multiplex PCR; TCRdb's copy has only in-frame clones and lacks some. The sample was found to contain some 120,000 clones, and every one recurs. This clone has a count of ten or more. Gene labels here are mouse ones. Coverage ceases 4 residues before the CDR3 finishes, and the germline J gene fills in the end. Per germline, CDR1 NNHDY and CDR2 SYVADS. V lost 4 bases and J lost 2; bases outside the gene matches: 2. The CDR3 length is 13 residues.

The receptor was derived from a C3H/HeJ mouse with alopecia areata. The MHC haplotype of the strain is H2-k. This chain links TRBV13-3 with TRBJ2-7; 8 nucleotides align to TRBD1. The sample taken for sequencing was lesional skin. The CDR3 spells CASSQGAAYEQYF. CDR3 DNA (partial): TGTGCCAGCAGTCAGGGGGCGGCCTAT.